A selection of T cell receptor beta chains follows, all from one sample in a study of liver allograft versus peripheral blood T cells. Via MiXCR, TCRdb re-called the reads, giving one row per CDR3 protein. The table lists around 8,800 distinct CDR3 sequences, around 19% of them singletons. The receptors stem from a human patient who had a liver transplant. Some T cells may have come from the graft donor. Both conserved end residues are part of each CDR3. The D gene is left open where the match is weak. Clone size is stated in some rows and not others, as once, few, many or a class when expanded.

>TRBV19|TRBJ2-7|-|TRBD1
TGTGCCAGTAGTCCGGGACAGCCTTTGGAGCAGTACTTC
CASSPGQPLEQYF
>TRBV27|TRBJ2-3|-|-
TGTGCCAGCAGTTCTGGACGTTACTATACGCAGTATTTT
CASSSGRYYTQYF
>TRBV29-1|TRBJ1-2|medium-sized|-
TGCAGCGTTGAAACATGGGGGGACTATGGCTACACCTTC
CSVETWGDYGYTF
>TRBV2|TRBJ2-7|-|TRBD1
TGTGCCAGCCGAGGGGTAACAGGGGCCCTCTACGAGCAGTACTTC
CASRGVTGALYEQYF
>TRBV10-3|TRBJ2-7|medium-sized|-
TGTGCCATCAGTGAGTCGACAGGGAGGGAGTACGAGCAGTACTTC
CAISESTGREYEQYF
>TRBV6-5|TRBJ1-1|medium-sized|TRBD1
TGTGCCAGCAGTTACTCCCGGACAGGGTGGAACACTGAAGCTTTCTTT
CASSYSRTGWNTEAFF
>TRBV6-5|TRBJ1-2|medium-sized|-
TGTGCCAGCAGTCCATCGACAGGTCTCCACTATGGCTACACCTTC
CASSPSTGLHYGYTF
>TRBV5-6|TRBJ1-2|-|-
TGTGCCAGCAGCTTACAGGGTAGGGGCTACACCTTC
CASSLQGRGYTF
>TRBV2|TRBJ2-7|few|-
TGTGCCAGCAGTGAACCGGGGATCTCCTACGAGCAGTACTTC
CASSEPGISYEQYF
>TRBV5-6|TRBJ2-7|few|TRBD2
TGTGCCAGCAGCTTGGAAGCGGGGGGGACCGAGCAGTACTTC
CASSLEAGGTEQYF
>TRBV6-2/TRBV6-3|TRBJ2-5|-|-
TGTGCCAGCAGTTCCCCCCGGGGGGCGAGGGAGACCCAGTACTTC
CASSSPRGARETQYF
>TRBV12-3/TRBV12-4|TRBJ1-1|-|-
TGTGCCAGCAGTTTAGAGATGCATGCTGAAGCTTTCTTT
CASSLEMHAEAFF
>TRBV11-2|TRBJ1-3|-|-
TGTGCCAGCAGCCTTGGACCCCAGTGGTCTGGAAACACCATATATTTT
CASSLGPQWSGNTIYF
>TRBV6-5|TRBJ1-2|medium-sized|-
TGTGCCAGCAGTTACCTATTGTCCAGAGCTAACTATGGCTACACCTTC
CASSYLLSRANYGYTF
>TRBV7-9|TRBJ1-1|few|TRBD1
TGTGCCAGCAGCGCACGAGGGACAGGCGCTGAAGCTTTCTTT
CASSARGTGAEAFF
>TRBV7-2|TRBJ2-7|medium-sized|TRBD2
TGTGCCAGCAGCCTACTGGGGCTAGCGGGGGGCTACGAGCAGTACTTC
CASSLLGLAGGYEQYF
>TRBV9|TRBJ1-5|few|-
TGTGCCAGCAGCCCCGGTGCAGACAATCAGCCCCAGCATTTT
CASSPGADNQPQHF
>TRBV19|TRBJ1-1|medium-sized|TRBD1
TGTGCCAGTACCTTACGGAGGGACAGAGTTAACACTGAAGCTTTCTTT
CASTLRRDRVNTEAFF
>TRBV5-6|TRBJ1-1|-|-
TGTGCCAGCAGCTACCGTTACACTGAAGCTTTCTTT
CASSYRYTEAFF
>TRBV29-1|TRBJ1-2|medium-sized|-
TGCAGCGTTGAAGGCCAGGACTATGGCTACACCTTC
CSVEGQDYGYTF
>TRBV14|TRBJ1-3|-|TRBD1
TGTGCCAGCAGCTCGGGACAGGGAGGAAACACCATATATTTT
CASSSGQGGNTIYF
>TRBV5-1|TRBJ1-1|-|TRBD1
TGCGCCAGCAGCTTCCCAGGGGGAAGGACTGAAGCTTTCTTT
CASSFPGGRTEAFF
>TRBV9|TRBJ1-3|-|-
TGTGCCAGCAGCGTAGGCCGTGAGTACTCTGGAAACACCATATATTTT
CASSVGREYSGNTIYF
>TRBV5-5|TRBJ2-1|many|-
TGTGCCAGCAGCTTTTCCCCGTTGGCCTACAATGAGCAGTTCTTC
CASSFSPLAYNEQFF
>TRBV29-1|TRBJ1-2|medium-sized|-
TGCAGCGTGAGGGGGGCCTATGGCTACACCTTC
CSVRGAYGYTF
>TRBV12-5|TRBJ1-1|few|-
TGTGCTAGTGGTTTGGGCCCCACACGGGGCGAAGAAGCTTTCTTT
CASGLGPTRGEEAFF
>TRBV6-2/TRBV6-3|TRBJ2-7|-|-
TGTGCCACCCATACAGGGCCTGCTAATGAGCAGTACTTC
CATHTGPANEQYF
>TRBV29-1|TRBJ1-5|few|TRBD1
TGCAGCGTTGACAGGGGGCGTCAGCCCCAGCATTTT
CSVDRGRQPQHF
>TRBV2|TRBJ1-2|-|-
TGTGCCAGCGAGGACGCGGGTTCAGGGGCGTTCTATGGCTACACCTTC
CASEDAGSGAFYGYTF
>TRBV6-2/TRBV6-3|TRBJ1-1|-|-
TGTGCCAGCAGTTACTCGAGTATGACCTACGAAGCTTTCTTT
CASSYSSMTYEAFF
>TRBV7-9|TRBJ1-1|medium-sized|-
TGTGCCAGCAGCCCCTCAGACAGGCTGAACACTGAAGCTTTCTTT
CASSPSDRLNTEAFF
>TRBV7-9|TRBJ1-1|once|-
TGTGCCAGCAGCTTAGCTGGGGCGCACACTGAAGCTCTCTTT
CASSLAGAHTEALF
>TRBV7-9|TRBJ1-1|many|-
TGTGCCAGCAGCTCGGGGCGCCGGGACTTCAACACTGAAGCTTTCTTT
CASSSGRRDFNTEAFF